These 11 T cell receptor beta chains were sequenced from one sample in a study of naive and memory T cell subsets. An equimolar mix of two oligonucleotides served as the beta constant-region primer for TRBC1 and TRBC2. Nested alpha and beta constant-region primers with the SP2 primer drove four PCR rounds on ligated cDNA. MiXCR was run by TCRdb on the UMI-ligation and nested PCR reads, yielding one entry per CDR3 protein. The data hold about 82,000 distinct CDR3 sequences, with 9% observed a single time. Sequences were obtained from naive CD8+ T cells from blood. These TCRs come from a human donor in good health.

A few counts support this clonotype. The chain couples TRBV12-3 or TRBV12-4 to TRBJ1-5; tentatively, D is TRBD1 (5 bases). V was shortened by 5 bases and J by 7 bases, with 15 bases between the two germline ends. The CDR3 extends over 14 amino acids. CDR3 loop: CASSQQGLIQPQHF. The DNA of the CDR3 is TGTGCCAGCAGTCAGCAGGGTCTTATCCAGCCCCAGCATTTT.

The chain couples TRBV9 to TRBJ2-1, with TRBD1 as a possible D gene (6 bases). Germline V CDR1 and CDR2: SGDLS, YYNGEE. Trimming shortened V by 0 bases and J by 12 bases, and 16 bases separated the two germline ends. The CDR3 covers 14 residues. In DNA form, the CDR3 reads TGTGCCAGCAGCGTAGGGGGGCGCGGCCCCGCGCAGTTCTTC. Translated, it gives CASSVGGRGPAQFF.

This clonotype was recorded at least ten times. V and J are TRBV29-1 and TRBJ2-7, with unresolved D. CDR3 length: 13 residues. Germline V gene sequence: CDR1 SQVTM, CDR2 ANQGSEA. The V gene lost 7 bases and the J gene lost 0 bases, with 13 bases spanning the gap. This CDR3 is CSATDPFSYEQYF. For the CDR3, the DNA is TGCAGCGCGACGGACCCCTTCTCCTACGAGCAGTACTTC.

This clonotype was detected a few times. V gene TRBV28 combines with J gene TRBJ2-1, with D unclear. Germline CDR1 MDHEN, CDR2 SYDVKM. Trimming pared 6 bases from V and 9 bases from J, leaving 6 bases between. The CDR3 spans 10 residues. The CDR3 DNA reads as TGTGCCAGCAGCCACGGTGAGCAGTTCTTC. Translation: CASSHGEQFF. Looking up the rest from reference TRBV28 and TRBJ2-1 gives the full variable domain: DVKVTQSSRYLVKRTGEKVFLECVQDMDHENMFWYRQDPGLGLRLIYFSYDVKMKEKGDIPEGYSVSREKKERFSLILESASTNQTSMYLCASSHGEQFFGPGTRLTVL.

This clonotype was found many times. CDR3: CASSPGTGGYEQYF. In DNA, the CDR3 is TGTGCCAGCAGCCCCGGGACAGGCGGTTACGAGCAGTACTTC. This sequence joins TRBV27 and TRBJ2-7; TRBD1 matches 8 bases. Losses at the gene ends were 6 bases for V and 4 bases for J; bases not matched to a gene: 8. The CDR3 loop spans 14 amino acids. Germline V gives CDR1 MNHEY, CDR2 SMNVEV (reference sequence).

V gene TRBV20-1 combines with J gene TRBJ2-7; 9 bases are shared with TRBD1. CDR3 size: 15 residues. The trim removed 2 bases at V and 0 bases at J, leaving 5 bases unmatched. Germline V gives CDR1 DFQATT, CDR2 SNEGSKA (reference sequence). The chain's CDR3 is CSARSRTGDSYEQYF. CDR3 in DNA: TGCAGTGCTAGATCCCGGACAGGGGACTCCTACGAGCAGTACTTC.

Many counts were recorded for this clonotype. The chain is built from TRBV5-6 and TRBJ2-7; the D gene is possibly TRBD2 (6 bases). Germline V gene lookup returns CDR1 SGHDT and CDR2 YYEEEE. The CDR3 totals 12 residues. V was pared by 2 bases and J by 11 bases, with 14 bases between. The CDR3, as DNA: TGTGCCAGCAGCTTTGATGGGGGGTTCGAGTACTTC. Protein product: CASSFDGGFEYF.

This clonotype has ten or more counts. V usage is TRBV5-5 and J usage is TRBJ2-5, with D possibly being TRBD1 (6 bases). Trimming stripped 0 bases from V and 2 bases from J, with 14 bases between. This CDR3 contains 16 residues. Per the germline V gene, CDR1 is SGHKS and CDR2 is YYEKEE (reference sequence). The CDR3 DNA sequence: TGTGCCAGCAGCTTGGAGGCTGGACAGCTACAAGAGACCCAGTACTTC. Amino acid sequence: CASSLEAGQLQETQYF.

In this sample, this clonotype turned up a few times. The rearrangement links TRBV10-3 to TRBJ2-5; 7 bases map to TRBD1. Germline-derived CDR1 and CDR2 are ENHRY and SYGVKD. This CDR3 contains 14 residues. Trimming at V came to 4 bases and at J to 1 base, leaving 3 bases not matched to a gene. The CDR3 region is CAISGQGSQETQYF. In DNA, the CDR3 is TGTGCCATCAGTGGACAGGGAAGCCAAGAGACCCAGTACTTC.

This chain links TRBV7-3 with TRBJ2-7; D gene ambiguous. The CDR3 runs 11 residues. With 10 bases removed from V and 3 bases from J, the gap between germline ends came to 10 bases. Germline lookup yields CDR1 SGHTA and CDR2 FQGTGA. The CDR3 DNA is TGTGCCACCCGAAACCTCTACGAGCAGTACTTC. Translating it yields CATRNLYEQYF.

This clonotype has only a few counts. This chain links TRBV29-1 with TRBJ2-3; D perhaps matches TRBD2 (6 bases). Germline V gene lookup returns CDR1 SQVTM and CDR2 ANQGSEA. The CDR3 is 14 residues long. V shed 3 bases and J shed 0 bases, with 10 bases lying between them. CDR3 nucleotides: TGCAGCGTTGATGAGGAGGGGAGCACAGATACGCAGTATTTT. Its translation is CSVDEEGSTDTQYF.